The rows below give T cell receptor beta chains drawn from one sample of a study of T-cell memory formation after mild COVID-19. TCRdb independently ran MiXCR on the 5' RACE reads; one entry per CDR3 protein. The sample lists some 86,000 distinct CDR3 sequences; around a quarter were seen once. Sequenced: PBMCs or a T cell subset sorted from them (not recorded which). The origin of the receptors is a man aged 18 to 29 who had mild COVID-19 (a few samples of this study predate the infection). Cell type and time point are not known. Each CDR3 is given with its conserved first and last residue. The D gene is left open where the match is weak. The listing skips clone size in some rows; elsewhere it reads once, few, many or a size class.

V	size	D	J	CDR3	DNA
TRBV7-9	.	.	TRBJ2-3	CASSPRRITDTQYF	TGTGCCAGCAGCCCGAGGAGGATCACAGATACGCAGTATTTT
TRBV6-4	medium-sized	TRBD1	TRBJ2-3	CASSGTGGTDTQYF	TGTGCCAGCAGTGGGACAGGGGGCACAGATACGCAGTATTTT
TRBV4-1	.	TRBD1	TRBJ2-3	CASSLLGQGASDTQYF	TGCGCCAGCAGCCTGCTAGGACAGGGGGCGTCAGATACGCAGTATTTT
TRBV27	few	.	TRBJ2-2	CASSWDGTRPGELFF	TGTGCCAGCAGCTGGGACGGGACTCGACCCGGGGAGCTGTTTTTT
TRBV19	.	TRBD2	TRBJ2-1	CASSLVWGLALKEQFF	TGTGCCAGTAGTCTGGTCTGGGGACTAGCCCTTAAGGAGCAGTTCTTC
TRBV5-6	.	.	TRBJ2-4	CASSLAGRLGNIQYF	TGTGCCAGCAGCTTGGCCGGGCGGTTAGGGAACATTCAGTACTTC
TRBV4-2	many	.	TRBJ2-6	CASSQDTGSGANVLTF	TGTGCCAGCAGCCAAGATACCGGCTCTGGGGCCAACGTCCTGACTTTC
TRBV14	few	.	TRBJ2-7	CASSQRTVAYEQYF	TGTGCCAGCAGCCAACGGACAGTAGCCTACGAGCAGTACTTC
TRBV20-1	.	TRBD2	TRBJ2-1	CRGDLPSYNEQFF	TGCCGGGGGGACCTGCCCTCCTACAATGAGCAGTTCTTC
TRBV7-3	few	TRBD1	TRBJ2-7	CASSLFAGGAYEQYF	TGTGCCAGCAGCTTATTCGCAGGGGGAGCCTACGAGCAGTACTTC
TRBV27	few	.	TRBJ2-5	CASSLVRRQETQYF	TGTGCCAGCAGTTTAGTCAGGCGCCAAGAGACCCAGTACTTC
TRBV5-1	.	TRBD2	TRBJ2-1	CASSRLAESNEQFF	TGCGCCAGCAGCCGCCTAGCGGAGTCCAATGAGCAGTTCTTC
TRBV27	.	.	TRBJ2-7	CASSLREAYEQYF	TGTGCCAGCAGTTTAAGAGAGGCCTACGAGCAGTACTTC
TRBV7-9	.	.	TRBJ2-1	CASSGPGTVFYNEQFF	TGTGCCAGCAGCGGCCCCGGGACTGTCTTCTACAATGAGCAGTTCTTC
TRBV6-2/TRBV6-3	few	TRBD1	TRBJ2-2	CASSWGQGADTGELFF	TGTGCCAGCAGTTGGGGACAGGGGGCGGACACCGGGGAGCTGTTTTTT
TRBV11-2	few	.	TRBJ2-5	CASSSPWAGHVETQYF	TGTGCCAGCAGCTCCCCCTGGGCGGGACACGTAGAGACCCAGTACTTC
TRBV5-1	.	TRBD1	TRBJ2-1	CASSFGTGFGNEQFF	TGCGCCAGCAGCTTCGGGACAGGGTTTGGCAATGAGCAGTTCTTC
TRBV5-1	.	.	TRBJ1-4	CASSLGLLYGENEKLFF	TGCGCCAGCAGCTTGGGTCTCTTGTATGGGGAAAATGAAAAACTGTTTTTT
TRBV15	.	.	TRBJ2-2	CATSRGGDTGELFF	TGTGCCACCAGCAGAGGGGGGGACACCGGGGAGCTGTTTTTT
TRBV4-1	.	TRBD1	TRBJ1-5	CASSQEGQGAPGQPQHF	TGCGCCAGCAGCCAGGAGGGGCAGGGGGCGCCCGGACAGCCCCAGCATTTT
TRBV4-1	.	TRBD1	TRBJ2-3	CASSQEGRGPDTQYF	TGCGCCAGCAGCCAAGAGGGCAGGGGGCCAGATACGCAGTATTTT
TRBV19	few	.	TRBJ1-2	CASNLVGEGDGYTF	TGTGCCAGTAATCTTGTTGGGGAAGGGGATGGCTACACCTTC
TRBV4-3	few	.	TRBJ1-1	CASSQIRGSTEAFF	TGCGCCAGCAGCCAGATAAGGGGGAGCACTGAAGCTTTCTTT
TRBV7-9	.	.	TRBJ1-2	CASRPTGEGSGYTF	TGTGCCAGCAGACCTACGGGGGAGGGTAGTGGCTACACCTTC
TRBV12-3/TRBV12-4	few	.	TRBJ1-3	CASTDPGQVPSGNTIYF	TGTGCCAGCACCGACCCGGGCCAGGTACCCTCTGGAAACACCATATATTTT
TRBV7-9	few	TRBD2	TRBJ2-3	CASSYGEGVGDTQYF	TGTGCCAGCAGCTACGGGGAGGGCGTAGGAGATACGCAGTATTTT
TRBV15	once	.	TRBJ1-1	CATSREAMNTEAFF	TGTGCCACCAGCAGAGAGGCAATGAACACTGAAGCTTTCTTT
TRBV6-5	few	.	TRBJ2-6	CASSYSGSGANVLTF	TGTGCCAGCAGTTACTCGGGCTCTGGGGCCAACGTCCTGACTTTC
TRBV24-1	.	.	TRBJ1-2	CATSDLGTSQGYTF	TGTGCCACCAGTGACCTAGGGACCTCACAAGGCTACACCTTC
TRBV4-3	.	.	TRBJ2-5	CASSQDYIRDREETQYF	TGCGCCAGCAGCCAAGATTACATCAGAGACAGAGAAGAGACCCAGTACTTC
TRBV6-5	few	.	TRBJ2-7	CASILQEGMGEQYF	TGTGCCAGCATATTACAGGAGGGGATGGGCGAGCAGTACTTC